This T cell receptor beta chain was identified in a study of cytomegalovirus exposure and HLA in healthy donors. Notes on the study in general: Most sequenced TCRs were rare (though some public TCRs occurred in many donors). Earlier analysis found most TCR beta V segments productive about 87% or about 30% of the time.

As to this clone: Its cognate antigen is unknown.

A multiplex PCR was run with 60 Vbeta primers and 13 Jbeta primers. Libraries were prepared by immunoSEQ multiplex PCR; TCRdb keeps only in-frame clonotypes and omits some of them. This sample has 150,000 to 200,000 clones; about four fifths occur once, and the top ten carry 3.4%. The CDR3 loop spans 16 amino acids. CDR1 is KGHSH, CDR2 LQKENI, per germline. V lost 6 bases to trimming and J lost 9 bases; unmatched junction nucleotides: 14. The genes are TRBV18 and TRBJ1-5; 10 nucleotides align to TRBD1. Material for sequencing was PBMCs. This clonotype originated in a man aged 35 to 55 in good health and CMV-seropositive. CDR3 in DNA: TGTGCCAGCTCCTCTGGAGCCGGGACAGGGGAATGGCCCCAGCATTTT. Protein product: CASSSGAGTGEWPQHF.